This entry lists 11 T cell receptor beta chains sequenced from one sample in a study of siplizumab effects on memory and regulatory T cells. TCRdb's copy holds only in-frame clones and misses some; the assay was immunoSEQ multiplex PCR. The sample holds some 63,000 clones; around 96% are singletons and the top ten take 0.08% to 0.1%. Sample: naive CD8+ T cells sorted from blood. The receptors were gathered from a human donor in good health.

This sequence joins TRBV28 and TRBJ2-7; D assignment may be TRBD1 or TRBD2 (6 bases each). V dropped 4 bases and J dropped 2 bases, with 12 bases sitting between them. This CDR3 is 14 amino acids long. Germline CDR1 and CDR2: MDHEN and SYDVKM. The CDR3 protein is CASSSPGEAYEQYF. In DNA, the CDR3 is TGTGCCAGCAGTTCCCCAGGGGAGGCCTACGAGCAGTACTTC.

This rearrangement joins TRBV10-2 to TRBJ2-7; 7 nucleotides agree with TRBD1. This CDR3 spans 14 amino acids. The ends lost 2 bases at V and 2 bases at J; junction bases unmatched: 3. Looked up from germline, CDR1 is WSHSY and CDR2 is SAAADI. The chain's CDR3 is CASSEGTGAYEQYF. CDR3 DNA: TGCGCCAGCAGTGAGGGAACAGGGGCCTACGAGCAGTACTTC.

This rearrangement joins TRBV29-1 to TRBJ2-1, with 12 positions matching TRBD1. V trimming: 7 bases; J trimming: 7 bases; junction bases outside the gene matches: 8. This CDR3 region has 14 residues. From germline, CDR1 is SQVTM and CDR2 ANQGSEA. The CDR3 sequence is CSAGPGQGANEQFF. The DNA of the CDR3 is TGCAGCGCCGGACCGGGACAGGGGGCGAATGAGCAGTTCTTC.

This clone appeared a few times. This chain joins TRBV14 and TRBJ1-6, with 8 bases fitting TRBD1. With V trimmed by 3 bases and J by 12 bases, 4 bases remained unmatched. The V gene's germline CDR1 is SGHDN and CDR2 FVKESK. The CDR3 is 13 residues long. The CDR3 nucleotides are TGTGCCAGCAGCCACCCGGACAGGGAACCCCTCCACTTT. Translation: CASSHPDREPLHF.

The genes are TRBV15 and TRBJ1-2; the match to TRBD1 covers 7 bases. V lost 2 bases, J lost 3 bases, and 6 bases stayed unmatched. There are 15 residues in the CDR3. The germline V gene has CDR1 LNHNV and CDR2 YYDKDF (reference sequence). The CDR3 is CATSRRTGADYGYTF. DNA of the CDR3: TGTGCCACCAGCAGACGAACAGGGGCGGACTATGGCTACACCTTC.

The rearrangement links TRBV27 to TRBJ1-2; D is undetermined. The CDR3 loop spans 14 amino acids. V lost 2 bases to trimming and J lost 1 base, with 8 bases between them. CDR1 is MNHEY and CDR2 is SMNVEV in the germline V gene (reference sequence). The CDR3 nucleotides are TGTGCCAGCAGTTTAGGCGTGGGTAACTATGGCTACACCTTC. Translated: CASSLGVGNYGYTF.

The V gene is TRBV7-6, the J gene TRBJ2-2; TRBD1 aligns across 10 bases. The CDR3 totals 18 residues. CDR1 SGHVS and CDR2 FNYEAQ come from the germline V gene. Trimming removed 5 bases from V and 3 bases from J; junction bases left unmatched: 12. Here the CDR3 DNA reads TGTGCCAGCAGCCCGACCCCCTCGGACAGGGGGTACACCGGGGAGCTGTTTTTT. Protein sequence: CASSPTPSDRGYTGELFF.

This rearrangement joins TRBV27 to TRBJ1-5; D is ambiguous. Looked up from germline, CDR1 is MNHEY and CDR2 is SMNVEV (reference sequence). The CDR3 runs 13 residues. The V end was cut by 6 bases, the J end by 1 base, with 7 bases between. CDR3 DNA sequence: TGTGCCAGCAGCAGTTGGAGCAATCAGCCCCAGCATTTT. Translation: CASSSWSNQPQHF.

For the CDR3, the DNA is TGTGCCAGCACAGGGGGCATCAACACTGAAGCTTTCTTT. Translated: CASTGGINTEAFF. V is TRBV19 and J is TRBJ1-1, with 9 bases matching TRBD1. Looked up from germline, CDR1 is LNHDA and CDR2 is SQIVND (reference sequence). This CDR3 has 13 residues. V lost 9 bases and J lost 2; bases outside the gene matches: 4.

This chain links TRBV7-9 with TRBJ2-7; D remains ambiguous. CDR1 and CDR2 from the germline V gene are SEHNR and FQNEAQ (reference sequence). Trimming stripped 5 bases from V and 1 base from J, with 6 bases between. The CDR3 sequence is 12 residues long. The CDR3 loop is CASSPPSYEQYF. As DNA, the CDR3 is TGTGCCAGCAGCCCACCTTCCTACGAGCAGTACTTC.

The J gene is TRBJ1-2, the V gene TRBV19, with 10 positions matching TRBD1. The CDR3 loop spans 14 amino acids. Trimming cost V 3 bases and J 5 bases; bases outside gene matches: 3. Germline V CDR1 and CDR2: LNHDA, SQIVND (reference sequence). This CDR3 reads CASSIGTGDYGYTF. CDR3 coding DNA: TGTGCCAGTAGTATCGGGACAGGGGATTATGGCTACACCTTC.